This record covers a single TCR beta chain. Trimming cost V 7 bases and J 1 base, with 16 bases left between them. The CDR3 sequence is 15 residues long. Germline loops: CDR1 KGHSH, CDR2 LQKENI. The sample is drawn from a study of blood T cell repertoires in COVID-19. Whole-study context: Italy, Spain and the United States were the sources of the convalescent and acute COVID-19 samples. The cDNA or gDNA used as material had been derived from T cells, B-cell-depleted T cells, or PBMCs.

How the authors handled the data: Amplification of reference gene primers provided the estimated nucleated cell counts. The data were produced by immunoSEQ multiplex PCR, yet TCRdb's version contains in-frame clones alone and is incomplete. V and J calls and clone size come straight from that table; D and trimming were deduced from the DNA. Among 160,000 or so clones listed, approximately 87% were seen once. The TCR originated in a woman in her seventies with acute or convalescent COVID-19. The chain has TRBV18 and TRBJ1-1; TRBD1 is a possible D gene (5 bases). The sample consisted of peripheral blood. The CDR3 coding sequence is TGTGCCAGCTTGCTAGCGGGGGACGGGAACACTGAAGCTTTCTTT. Amino acids: CASLLAGDGNTEAFF.